This TCR beta chain was found in a study of T cells in Graves' hyperthyroidism and ophthalmopathy. TCR beta CDR3 region amplification was performed from RNA transcripts. A first-round RT-PCR of the TCR CDR3 used the HTBI primer set. MiXCR was run by TCRdb on the multiplex PCR reads, yielding one entry per CDR3 protein. The sample lists hundreds of thousands of distinct CDR3 sequences, approximately 14% seen once, with about 14% in the top ten. A remark on this clonotype: Its specificity is not known.

Points from the study as a whole: Within blood appeared most thyroid clonotypes that had expanded above 0.001.

This CDR3 spans 15 amino acids. Trimming cost V 1 base and J 7 bases; bases outside gene matches: 6. CDR1 and CDR2 (germline): KGHSH, LQKENI. This chain links TRBV18 with TRBJ2-1, with TRBD2 matching 8 bases. Sequenced: blood. The origin of this receptor is a woman between 18 and 30 years old with Graves' hyperthyroidism. The CDR3 sequence is CASSPRREGANEQFF. The CDR3 nucleotides read TGTGCCAGCTCACCACGACGGGAGGGTGCGAATGAGCAGTTCTTC. The variable domain in full, completed from reference TRBV18 and TRBJ2-1, reads NAGVMQNPRHLVRRRGQEARLRCSPMKGHSHVYWYRQLPEEGLKFMVYLQKENIIDESGMPKERFSAEFPKEGPSILRIQQVVRGDSAAYFCASSPRREGANEQFFGPGTRLTVL.